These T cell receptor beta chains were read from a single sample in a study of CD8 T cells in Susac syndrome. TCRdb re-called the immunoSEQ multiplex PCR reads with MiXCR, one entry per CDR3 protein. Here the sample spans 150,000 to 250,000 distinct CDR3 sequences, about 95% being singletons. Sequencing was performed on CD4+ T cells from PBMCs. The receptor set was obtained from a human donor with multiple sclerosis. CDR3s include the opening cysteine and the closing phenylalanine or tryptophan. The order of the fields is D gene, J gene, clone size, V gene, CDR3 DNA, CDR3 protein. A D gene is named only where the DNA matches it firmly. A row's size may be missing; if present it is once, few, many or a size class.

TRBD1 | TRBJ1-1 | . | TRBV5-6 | TGTGCCAGCAGCATCGGACAGGGGCTAGCTTTCTTT | CASSIGQGLAFF
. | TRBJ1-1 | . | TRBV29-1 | TGCAGCGCCCTTAGACAGTCACGGGCTTTCTTT | CSALRQSRAFF
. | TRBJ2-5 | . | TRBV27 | TGTGCCAGCAGTCCGGCTTTGAGAGAGACCCAGTACTTC | CASSPALRETQYF
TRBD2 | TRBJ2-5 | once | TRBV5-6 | TGTGCCAGCAGACCTTCAGGTCTAGCGGGAGATTCGGGGACCCAGTACTTC | CASRPSGLAGDSGTQYF
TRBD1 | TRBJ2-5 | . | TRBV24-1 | TGTGCCACCAGTGATTCATACAGGGGGCGCTGGGAGACCCAGTACTTC | CATSDSYRGRWETQYF
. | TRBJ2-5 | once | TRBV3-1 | TGTGCCAGCAGCCCATCGGGCCAGACACAAGAGACCCAGTACTTC | CASSPSGQTQETQYF
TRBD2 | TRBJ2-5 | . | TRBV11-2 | TGTGCCAGCAGCCCCAGCGGGGCAGAGACCCAGTACTTC | CASSPSGAETQYF
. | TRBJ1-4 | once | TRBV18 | TGTGCCAGCTCACCAAGGACCTTCAATGAAAAACTGTTTTTT | CASSPRTFNEKLFF
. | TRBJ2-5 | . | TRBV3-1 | TGTGCCAGCAGCCAAGAGCCCCAGCGGGAGACCCAGTACTTC | CASSQEPQRETQYF
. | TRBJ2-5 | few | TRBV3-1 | TGTGCCAGCAGCAATCGCAGGCCTCAAGAGACCCAGTACTTC | CASSNRRPQETQYF
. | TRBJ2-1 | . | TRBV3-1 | TGTGCCAGCAGCCAAGCCTTCTCCGTCCGGGGCAATGAGCAGTTCTTC | CASSQAFSVRGNEQFF
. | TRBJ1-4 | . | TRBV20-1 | TGCAGTGCCCAGGGTGTTAATGAAAAACTGTTTTTT | CSAQGVNEKLFF
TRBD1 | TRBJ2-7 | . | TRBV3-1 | TGTGCCAGCAGCCCGAGTCGGGGACAGGGGGTTTACGAGCAGTACTTC | CASSPSRGQGVYEQYF
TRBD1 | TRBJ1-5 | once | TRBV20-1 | TGCAGTGCTAGGTTTCCGACAGGGGGGAATCAGCCCCAGCATTTT | CSARFPTGGNQPQHF
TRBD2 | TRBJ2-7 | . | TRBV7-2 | TGTGCCAGCAGCGTTAGGACACCTAGCGGGGGAGACTACGAGCAGTACTTC | CASSVRTPSGGDYEQYF
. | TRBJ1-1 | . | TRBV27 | TGTGCCAGCAGAATCCAGGGAGTAAACACTGAAGCTTTCTTT | CASRIQGVNTEAFF
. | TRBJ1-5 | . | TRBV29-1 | TGCAGCGTTGGGGAAGGGGTAGGCAATCAGCCCCAGCATTTT | CSVGEGVGNQPQHF
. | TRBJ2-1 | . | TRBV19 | TGTGCCAGTAGAAGGACAGTTCATAATGAGCAGTTCTTC | CASRRTVHNEQFF
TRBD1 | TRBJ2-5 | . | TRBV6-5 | TGTGCCAGCAACAGGGGGCTTTCAGAGACCCAGTACTTC | CASNRGLSETQYF
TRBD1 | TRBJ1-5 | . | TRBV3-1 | TGTGCCAGCAGCCCGAACAGGGGCCAGCCCCAGCATTTT | CASSPNRGQPQHF
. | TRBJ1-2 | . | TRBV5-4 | TGTGCCAGCAGCTTGGAGCGACAGGTGGGCTACACCTTC | CASSLERQVGYTF
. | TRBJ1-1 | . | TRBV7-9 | TGTGCCAGCAGCCTGATGGGACGGGGCCCCTCCTATGAAGCTTTCTTT | CASSLMGRGPSYEAFF
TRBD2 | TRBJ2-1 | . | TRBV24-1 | TGTGCCACCAGTGATTTTGGGAGGGGCTCCTACAATGAGCAGTTCTTC | CATSDFGRGSYNEQFF
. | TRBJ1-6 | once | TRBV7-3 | TGTGCCAGCAGCTTCGCAGTTAATTCACCCCTCCACTTT | CASSFAVNSPLHF
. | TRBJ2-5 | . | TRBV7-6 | TGTGCCAGCAGCCAAGCTAGCGTTGGGACCCAGTACTTC | CASSQASVGTQYF
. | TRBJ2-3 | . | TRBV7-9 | TGTGCCAGCAGCTTGGAGGGTTTCACAGATACGCAGTATTTT | CASSLEGFTDTQYF
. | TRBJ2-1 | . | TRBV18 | TGTGCCACCCAAACCCTTGACGGGGTGGAGAATGAGCAGTTCTTC | CATQTLDGVENEQFF
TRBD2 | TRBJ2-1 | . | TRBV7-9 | TGTGCCAGCAGCCCGGGACTAGCGGGACACAATGAGCAGTTCTTC | CASSPGLAGHNEQFF
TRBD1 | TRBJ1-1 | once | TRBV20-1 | TGCAGTGCTAGACAGGGGGCAGAGAACACTGAAGCTTTCTTT | CSARQGAENTEAFF
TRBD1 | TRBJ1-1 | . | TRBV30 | TGTGCCTGGAGTGTGCAAGACAGGGATTCCGCTGAAGCTTTCTTT | CAWSVQDRDSAEAFF
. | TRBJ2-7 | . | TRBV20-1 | TGCAGTGCAAGGACAGTCGACGAGCAGTACTTC | CSARTVDEQYF
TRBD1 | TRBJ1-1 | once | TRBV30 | TGTGCCGGGGGACAGATGAACACTGAAGCTTTCTTT | CAGGQMNTEAFF
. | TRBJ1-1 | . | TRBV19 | TGTGCCAGTAGAAAAGGACAGAACACTGAAGCTTTCTTT | CASRKGQNTEAFF
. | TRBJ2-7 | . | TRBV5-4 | TGTGCCAGCAGCCGGCAGGGAATCACCGAGCAGTACTTC | CASSRQGITEQYF
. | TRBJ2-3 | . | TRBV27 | TGTGCCAGCAGAACCCGGGACTGGCGCACAGATACGCAGTATTTT | CASRTRDWRTDTQYF
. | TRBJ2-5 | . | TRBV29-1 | TGCAGCGTTGATCTTCTGGGGGAGACCCAGTACTTC | CSVDLLGETQYF
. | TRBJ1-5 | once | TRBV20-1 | TGCAGTGCTAGTAATTGGACCGACAATCAGCCCCAGCATTTT | CSASNWTDNQPQHF